Reported below is one T cell receptor (beta chain). The antigen remains unidentified. This entry comes from a study of cytomegalovirus exposure and HLA in healthy donors. Study results and limitations: Overall, roughly 150 TCR beta chains were annotated as cytomegalovirus-associated. In vitro work confirmed that a few CMV-associated chains recognize CMV antigens.

While the first cohort had over 650 subjects, the donors belonged to the separate validation cohort of over a hundred subjects. Method: immunoSEQ multiplex PCR; TCRdb's copy keeps in-frame clones and lacks some. The profile shows around 150,000 clones, roughly 92% of them singletons. The sample taken for sequencing was PBMCs. The TCR sequence derives from a man younger than 35 in good health and CMV-seronegative.

The CDR3: CASSFRTGWAGELFF. CDR3 in DNA: TGTGCCAGCAGCTTCCGGACAGGGTGGGCCGGGGAGCTGTTTTTT. The chain uses TRBV21-1 and TRBJ2-2; the table's D call, TRBD1, has no DNA check behind it. TRBV21-1 corresponds to a pseudogene. The CDR3 runs to 15 residues.